These T cell receptor beta chains were read from a single sample in a study of long-term antiretroviral therapy in people with HIV. Here immunoSEQ multiplex PCR was the method, and the copy in TCRdb shows in-frame clones only, minus some. The table has under 8,500 clones, 73% seen once; the top ten hold approximately 29%. This specimen consisted of unsorted PBMCs, obtained 0.2 years after starting antiretroviral therapy. Receptors originate from a man aged 35 to 55 with HIV. The CDR3 runs from the conserved cysteine through the conserved F or W. The D gene is left open where the match is weak. Clone size appears in some rows only: once, few, many, or a class for an expanded clone.

j_gene | v_gene | abundance | d_gene | CDR3nt | CDR3aa
TRBJ1-4 | TRBV5-4 | - | - | TGTGCCAGCAGCTTGGAAGGGGGAACTAATGAAAAACTGTTTTTT | CASSLEGGTNEKLFF
TRBJ2-3 | TRBV13 | - | TRBD1 | TGTGCCAGCAGCTTCGAGGACAGGGGCTACACAGATACGCAGTATTTT | CASSFEDRGYTDTQYF
TRBJ2-1 | TRBV5-6 | - | - | TGTGCCAGCAGCTTGGGGCTAGCGATCTACAATGAGCAGTTCTTC | CASSLGLAIYNEQFF
TRBJ1-4 | TRBV2 | - | TRBD1 | TGTGCCAGCAAGGGACAGATCATTAATGAAAAACTGTTTTTT | CASKGQIINEKLFF
TRBJ1-1 | TRBV13 | - | TRBD1 | TGTGCCAGCAGCTTAACAGGGGTAACAGGGAGGGACACTGAAGCTTTCTTT | CASSLTGVTGRDTEAFF
TRBJ2-7 | TRBV9 | few | - | TGTGCCAGCAGCGGAGGGGGAGGTTACTACGAGCAGTACTTC | CASSGGGGYYEQYF
TRBJ2-3 | TRBV13 | - | - | TGTGCCAGCAGCCGTGAACACAGTAGCACAGATACGCAGTATTTT | CASSREHSSTDTQYF
TRBJ1-1 | TRBV5-4 | - | - | TGTGCCAGCAGCCAGACACCGAACACTGAAGCTTTCTTT | CASSQTPNTEAFF
TRBJ1-4 | TRBV9 | - | - | TGTGCCAGCAGCGTAGGACAGGACCCCGGGTCAACTAATGAAAAACTGTTTTTT | CASSVGQDPGSTNEKLFF
TRBJ2-7 | TRBV9 | - | - | TGTGCCAGCAGCGTAGCCCCAGGCGGGCCCTACGAGCAGTACTTC | CASSVAPGGPYEQYF
TRBJ2-1 | TRBV7-2 | once | - | TGTGCCAGCACCAGCAGAACTAGCCCATACAATGAGCAGTTCTTC | CASTSRTSPYNEQFF
TRBJ2-1 | TRBV19 | - | - | TGTGCCAGTAGACCTCCCTATACCGGGGGTCCTGAGCAGTTCTTC | CASRPPYTGGPEQFF
TRBJ1-2 | TRBV25-1 | once | - | TGTGCCAGCAGTGAGCCGGGACACAACTATGGCTACACCTTC | CASSEPGHNYGYTF
TRBJ2-7 | TRBV5-1 | - | - | TGCGCCAGCAGCTTGGGGGGCGGTCTAGCCAACGAGCAGTACTTC | CASSLGGGLANEQYF
TRBJ2-1 | TRBV5-1 | once | TRBD1 | TGCGCCAGCAGCCTAGGGACAGTCTTCGGCATTGCCTACAATGAGCAGTTCTTC | CASSLGTVFGIAYNEQFF
TRBJ1-2 | TRBV5-6 | - | - | TGTGCCAGCAGCTTGGCCCAGGGGCGCGTCTATGGCTACACCTTC | CASSLAQGRVYGYTF
TRBJ1-4 | TRBV5-6 | - | - | TGTGCCAGCAGCTCCCAGACAGGCATTAATGAAAAACTGTTTTTT | CASSSQTGINEKLFF
TRBJ2-7 | TRBV5-1 | - | TRBD2 | TGCGCCAGCAGCTTGTTGCCCAACTTCGGCGGGGGTAACACCTACGAGCAGTACTTC | CASSLLPNFGGGNTYEQYF
TRBJ2-7 | TRBV18 | - | TRBD1 | TGTGCCAGCTCACCAGGCCCAGGGGGCGGCGAGCAGTACTTC | CASSPGPGGGEQYF
TRBJ2-5 | TRBV9 | - | - | TGTGCCAGCAGCGTGGGCAGCGGTGTGCAAGGGGCCCAGTACTTC | CASSVGSGVQGAQYF
TRBJ2-7 | TRBV13 | - | TRBD1 | TGTGCCAGCAGCTTGGGACAGGGTGGGGCTTACGAGCAGTACTTC | CASSLGQGGAYEQYF
TRBJ2-7 | TRBV11-3 | large | - | TGTGCCAGCAGCTCCTTGTTGGGAACAGACGAGCAGTACTTC | CASSSLLGTDEQYF
TRBJ1-5 | TRBV19 | - | TRBD1 | TGTGCCAGTGACAGGGACGTCAGCAATCAGCCCCAGCATTTT | CASDRDVSNQPQHF
TRBJ2-5 | TRBV7-9 | - | - | TGTGCCAGCAGCCAATTAGGGGGGACAGCCCTCAACCAGTACTTC | CASSQLGGTALNQYF
TRBJ2-1 | TRBV7-9 | - | - | TGTGCCAGCATCCGAGACCCGGTTGATGAGCAGTTCTTC | CASIRDPVDEQFF
TRBJ2-1 | TRBV12-5 | - | - | TGTGCTAGTGGTTTGGGGAACAGTCTAACCTATGAGCAGTTCTTC | CASGLGNSLTYEQFF
TRBJ2-2 | TRBV7-6 | - | - | TGTGCCAGCAGCTTAGTGGAGGACAGTCGGACCGGGGAGCTGTTTTTT | CASSLVEDSRTGELFF
TRBJ1-2 | TRBV16 | - | - | TGTGCCAGCGGACCAACCGGGACAAGCTGGAGGAGCTATGGCTACACCTTC | CASGPTGTSWRSYGYTF
TRBJ2-5 | TRBV19 | - | TRBD1 | TGTGCCAGTAGTGGGGACAGTCAAGAGACCCAGTACTTC | CASSGDSQETQYF
TRBJ2-2 | TRBV5-1 | - | TRBD2 | TGCGCCAGCAGCTTTGCTAGCGGGGTGGACACCGGGGAGCTGTTTTTT | CASSFASGVDTGELFF
TRBJ2-1 | TRBV5-1 | - | TRBD2 | TGCGCCAGCAGCTTGGAGATAGCGGGGGGGCGAGGCAATGAGCAGTTCTTC | CASSLEIAGGRGNEQFF
TRBJ2-2 | TRBV5-5 | - | TRBD2 | TGTGCCAGCAGCTTGGAGCCAGCGGGGGGAACCGGGGAGCTGTTTTTT | CASSLEPAGGTGELFF
TRBJ2-4 | TRBV10-1 | - | - | TGCGCCAGCAGCCCCCGACAACCAGGGGACATTCAGTACTTC | CASSPRQPGDIQYF
TRBJ2-1 | TRBV5-4 | - | - | TGTGCCAGCAGCTTCGGGGGCCAAAGCTCCTACAATGAGCAGTTCTTC | CASSFGGQSSYNEQFF
TRBJ1-5 | TRBV4-1 | - | - | TGCGCCAGCAGCCAAGATGCCAGGAATCAGCCCCAGCATTTT | CASSQDARNQPQHF
TRBJ1-2 | TRBV9 | - | - | TGTGCCAGCAGCGTCGGCCCAACCGCCCCCTATGGCTACACCTTC | CASSVGPTAPYGYTF
TRBJ1-5 | TRBV5-6 | - | - | TGTGCCAGCAGCTTGGAAATGGGACCCCAGCATTTT | CASSLEMGPQHF
TRBJ1-1 | TRBV6-6 | - | - | TGTGCCAGCAGTTACTCGACAGGGAACACTGAAGCTTTCTTT | CASSYSTGNTEAFF
TRBJ2-3 | TRBV7-2 | - | - | TGTGCCAGCAGCAGGCCGAACACCTACCGCCCGGACTGGGATACGCAGTATTTT | CASSRPNTYRPDWDTQYF
TRBJ2-4 | TRBV19 | - | - | TGTGCCAGCGCCGGAGGGAACATTCAGTACTTC | CASAGGNIQYF
TRBJ1-5 | TRBV19 | few | TRBD1 | TGTGCCAGTAGTATCGACAGGGGCAGTCAGCCCCAGCATTTT | CASSIDRGSQPQHF
TRBJ2-7 | TRBV5-1 | - | TRBD1 | TGCGCCAGCAGCTGGTCATTGACAGGGAAGAGTGTGGAATTGCTCGAGCAGTACTTC | CASSWSLTGKSVELLEQYF
TRBJ2-2 | TRBV9 | once | - | TGTGCCAGCAGCCCGACAGGGAACACCGGGGAGCTGTTTTTT | CASSPTGNTGELFF
TRBJ1-1 | TRBV30 | - | - | TGTGCCTGGGGGGGTCAGGCGAACACTGAAGCTTTCTTT | CAWGGQANTEAFF